Listed below are T cell receptor beta chains from one sample, sequenced in a study of blood T cell repertoires in COVID-19. Clones were sequenced by immunoSEQ multiplex PCR, and TCRdb holds only the in-frame ones, with some missing. Of 150,000 to 200,000 clones in the sample, about 85% were seen once. The sample comprised peripheral blood. The receptor set was obtained from a man aged 55 to 69 with active or convalescent COVID-19. Both conserved end residues are part of each CDR3. The D gene is left open where the match is weak. Where a row states a size, it is once, few, many or the class of an expanded clone; other rows omit it.

TRBV3-1/TRBV3-2	TRBJ2-3	few	-	TGTGCCAGCAGCCAAGTAGCCGCAGATACGCAGTATTTT	CASSQVAADTQYF
TRBV4-2	TRBJ2-3	-	TRBD1	TGTGCCAGCAGCCAAGGGGGACAGAGCACAGATACGCAGTATTTT	CASSQGGQSTDTQYF
TRBV5-4	TRBJ1-3	-	TRBD1	TGTGCCAGCAGCCGGGGACAGGGCTTCTCTGGAAACACCATATATTTT	CASSRGQGFSGNTIYF
TRBV6-2/TRBV6-3	TRBJ1-2	-	-	TGTGCCAGCAGTTCCACGACGGGGGGTTCTAACTATGGCTACACCTTC	CASSSTTGGSNYGYTF
TRBV7-9	TRBJ2-7	-	-	TGTGCCAGCAGCTTTACGACGGGGGAGCAGTACTTC	CASSFTTGEQYF
TRBV5-4	TRBJ1-4	once	-	TGTGCCAGCAGCTTGGGCACAGGGCGGAAAAAACTGTTTTTT	CASSLGTGRKKLFF
TRBV7-9	TRBJ2-3	-	TRBD1	TGTGCCAGCAGCTCCATCGGGACAGCAAGCACAGATACGCAGTATTTT	CASSSIGTASTDTQYF
TRBV3-1/TRBV3-2	TRBJ2-5	-	TRBD2	TGTGCCAGCAGCTCCGGACTAGCGGGGGGCGGGGAGACCCAGTACTTC	CASSSGLAGGGETQYF
TRBV19	TRBJ1-4	-	-	TGTGCCAGTAGTAAGAGACAGGCGACTAATGAAAAACTGTTTTTT	CASSKRQATNEKLFF
TRBV24-1	TRBJ2-3	-	-	TGTGCCACCAGTGATGCGGGGCTTAGCACAGATACGCAGTATTTT	CATSDAGLSTDTQYF
TRBV11-2	TRBJ2-7	once	-	TGTGCCAGCAGCTTAGATTTTCTAACTCAGTACTTC	CASSLDFLTQYF
TRBV11-2	TRBJ2-7	-	TRBD1	TGTGCCAGCAGCTTAGACCCCCGGGACAGGTGGAACGAGCAGTACTTC	CASSLDPRDRWNEQYF
TRBV5-1	TRBJ2-3	-	-	TGCGCCAGCACCTCGAAGGGGCAGAGCACAGATACGCAGTATTTT	CASTSKGQSTDTQYF
TRBV6-5	TRBJ2-1	-	TRBD2	TGTGCCAGCAGTCCGAGCGGGGGCCCGGGCAATGAGCAGTTCTTC	CASSPSGGPGNEQFF
TRBV2	TRBJ1-3	-	-	TGTGCCAGCAGAGACCGGGAGCAACTGGTTGGCTCCTCTGGAAACACCATATATTTT	CASRDREQLVGSSGNTIYF
TRBV6-5	TRBJ1-6	-	-	TGTGCCAGCGGAGGAGACAGGTCCTATAATTCACCCCTCCACTTT	CASGGDRSYNSPLHF
TRBV4-2	TRBJ2-1	-	-	TGTGCCAGCAGCCAAGAAATGGCGCGGGGGCTAGGTTACAATGAGCAGTTCTTC	CASSQEMARGLGYNEQFF
TRBV4-1	TRBJ2-7	-	TRBD1	TGCGCCAGCAGTTCGCCAGGGGGCACCTACGAGCAGTACTTC	CASSSPGGTYEQYF
TRBV4-1	TRBJ2-7	-	TRBD2	TGCGCCAGCAGCCAAGGCTCTGGACTAGCGATTACCTACGAGCAGTACTTC	CASSQGSGLAITYEQYF
TRBV11-2	TRBJ2-2	-	TRBD2	TGTGCCAGCAGCTCCTTACCGCCTAGCGGGGGGGCCCCCGGGGAGCTGTTTTTT	CASSSLPPSGGAPGELFF
TRBV7-2	TRBJ1-1	-	-	TGTGCCAGCAGACCCGGGGGACTTCTGAACTTTGAAGCTTTCTTT	CASRPGGLLNFEAFF
TRBV9	TRBJ2-2	few	-	TGTGCCAGCAGCGCGTCTGGGGCTGCGTTCAACACCGGGGAGCTGTTTTTT	CASSASGAAFNTGELFF
TRBV29-1	TRBJ2-3	-	TRBD2	TGCAGCGTTGGGGGTAGCGGGGGCACAGATACGCAGTATTTT	CSVGGSGGTDTQYF
TRBV5-1	TRBJ1-1	-	-	TGCGCCAGCAGCTTGTCACACGCCTTGAACACTGAAGCTTTCTTT	CASSLSHALNTEAFF
TRBV19	TRBJ1-1	-	-	TGTGCCAGTAAAGACAACTTGAACACTGAAGCTTTCTTT	CASKDNLNTEAFF
TRBV4-2	TRBJ1-3	-	-	TGTGCCAGCAGCCAAGATAGGGCCGGGGGTGGAAACACCATATATTTT	CASSQDRAGGGNTIYF
TRBV15	TRBJ2-7	-	TRBD2	TGTGCCACCACCCCGGGGGGGGTCTACGAGCAGTACTTC	CATTPGGVYEQYF
TRBV5-4	TRBJ1-2	-	TRBD1	TGTGCCAGCAGCTTGGTCTTTGGACAGGAACTCTATGGCTACACCTTC	CASSLVFGQELYGYTF
TRBV5-4	TRBJ1-1	-	-	TGTGCCAGCAGCTTGGCGCGGATTAACACTGAAGCTTTCTTT	CASSLARINTEAFF
TRBV19	TRBJ2-5	-	TRBD2	TGTGCCAGTAGTTTCGGGAATGGCGGGGGGGCCGCGACCCAGTACTTC	CASSFGNGGGAATQYF
TRBV9	TRBJ2-3	-	-	TGTGCCAGCAGCGGTCAGGACATAGGCACAGATACGCAGTATTTT	CASSGQDIGTDTQYF
TRBV6-6	TRBJ2-1	-	TRBD1	TGTGCCAGCAGGGCCACAGGGGGCGGAGGGAACAATGAGCAGTTCTTC	CASRATGGGGNNEQFF
TRBV5-4	TRBJ2-3	-	-	TGTGCCAGCAGCTCCCGGACAGATACGCAGTATTTT	CASSSRTDTQYF
TRBV12-5	TRBJ1-4	-	-	TGTGCTAGTGGTTTGGCGGCGGGTTATGAAAAACTGTTTTTT	CASGLAAGYEKLFF
TRBV24-1	TRBJ2-2	-	-	TGTGCCACCAGTGATAACGGCGGGGCCTACACCGGGGAGCTGTTTTTT	CATSDNGGAYTGELFF
TRBV7-2	TRBJ2-3	-	TRBD2	TGTGCCAGCAGCTTAATAGCGGGGGACACAGATACGCAGTATTTT	CASSLIAGDTDTQYF
TRBV27	TRBJ1-4	-	-	TGTGCCAGCAGTAGGGCGGGGGAAAAACTGTTTTTT	CASSRAGEKLFF
TRBV18	TRBJ2-7	-	TRBD1	TGTGCCAGCTCACTGCAGGGGGTGGAATACGAGCAGTACTTC	CASSLQGVEYEQYF
TRBV7-6	TRBJ2-7	-	TRBD2	TGTGCCAGCAGCATAAGCGGGGGGACCTCCTACGAGCAGTACTTC	CASSISGGTSYEQYF
TRBV9	TRBJ1-1	few	-	TGTGCCAGCAGCAAACAGGCCATGAACACTGAAGCTTTCTTT	CASSKQAMNTEAFF
TRBV6-6	TRBJ2-1	-	TRBD2	TGTGCCAGCAGTTACTCGAGGGATCGGGGACTAGCATTGTTCTTC	CASSYSRDRGLALFF
TRBV9	TRBJ2-1	-	TRBD1	TGTGCCAGCAGCCCTGGGACAGGGGGCAGCTACAATGAGCAGTTCTTC	CASSPGTGGSYNEQFF
TRBV6-5	TRBJ1-6	-	-	TGTGCCAGCACCGCGGAATTCAGTTCACCCCTCCACTTT	CASTAEFSSPLHF
TRBV5-1	TRBJ1-2	once	TRBD1	TGCGCCAGCAGCCCGGGACAGGGAGGTGGCTACACCTTC	CASSPGQGGGYTF
TRBV19	TRBJ2-1	-	-	TGTGCCAGTAGTATCCGGATTTTTGAGGTAGATGAGCAGTTCTTC	CASSIRIFEVDEQFF
TRBV10-3	TRBJ1-2	-	TRBD1	TGTGCCATCAGTGACTCCGGGACAGGAGACCCTGATAACCCTTATGGCTACACCTTC	CAISDSGTGDPDNPYGYTF
TRBV11-2	TRBJ2-2	once	TRBD2	TGTGCCAGCAGCACAGGACTAGCGGGGGGGAGGAACACCGGGGAGCTGTTTTTT	CASSTGLAGGRNTGELFF
TRBV18	TRBJ2-1	-	-	TGTGCCAGCTCACCCACATCGTACAATGAGCAGTTCTTC	CASSPTSYNEQFF
TRBV7-9	TRBJ1-4	-	TRBD1	TGTGCCAGCAGTCCCAAAGGGACAGGGCAAGAAAAACTGTTTTTT	CASSPKGTGQEKLFF
TRBV23-1	TRBJ2-7	once	TRBD1	TGCGCCAGCGACGGACAGGGGAAAAAGCAGTACTTC	CASDGQGKKQYF
TRBV6-5	TRBJ2-1	-	-	TGTGCCATACGACAGTTTAGCTCCTACAATGAGCAGTTCTTC	CAIRQFSSYNEQFF
TRBV5-4	TRBJ1-6	few	TRBD1	TGTGCCAGCAGCTTTGACAGGGATAATTCACCCCTCCACTTT	CASSFDRDNSPLHF
TRBV2	TRBJ1-2	-	TRBD1	TGTGCCAGCAGTGAAGGGTTCCGGGACAGAACCCTCCGAGGTGGGGGCTACACCTTC	CASSEGFRDRTLRGGGYTF
TRBV5-1	TRBJ2-5	-	TRBD2	TGCGCCAGCAGATATGGTAGCGGGGTAGAGACCCAGTACTTC	CASRYGSGVETQYF
TRBV12-3/TRBV12-4	TRBJ1-2	-	-	TGTGCCAGCAGCCCAGCGGCCTATGGCTACACCTTC	CASSPAAYGYTF